The text below deals with one T cell receptor beta chain. Its specificity is not known. The data were taken from a study of human T cells and chemical hapten exposure. As to time point: pre-sensitization, week 0. Treatment specified: therapeutic diphenylcyclopropenone sensitization with weekly scalp DPC. Someone pulled total RNA out of unfractionated whole blood. TCRdb itself ran the RACE reads through MiXCR, one entry per CDR3 protein. Of approximately 52,000 distinct CDR3 sequences in the sample, approximately 8.8% were seen once. General study points: Patch test score rose with PT1 expanded TCRs, significant at 8, 16, 32, not 4.

Germline V lookup: CDR1 SGHDT, CDR2 YYEEEE. The V end was cut by 3 bases, the J end by 10 bases, with 11 bases between. This CDR3 comprises 12 residues. This receptor was taken from a woman aged 40 to 50 with alopecia areata. Some clones in this sample may be carry-over from other donors' samples. The chain recombines TRBV5-6 with TRBJ2-1; tentative D call: TRBD2 (6 bases). Source: whole blood, taken in connection with sensitization to the hapten diphenylcyclopropenone (DPC). This CDR3 reads CASSSGLPEQFF. In DNA, the CDR3 is TGTGCCAGCAGCTCGGGACTTCCAGAGCAGTTCTTC.